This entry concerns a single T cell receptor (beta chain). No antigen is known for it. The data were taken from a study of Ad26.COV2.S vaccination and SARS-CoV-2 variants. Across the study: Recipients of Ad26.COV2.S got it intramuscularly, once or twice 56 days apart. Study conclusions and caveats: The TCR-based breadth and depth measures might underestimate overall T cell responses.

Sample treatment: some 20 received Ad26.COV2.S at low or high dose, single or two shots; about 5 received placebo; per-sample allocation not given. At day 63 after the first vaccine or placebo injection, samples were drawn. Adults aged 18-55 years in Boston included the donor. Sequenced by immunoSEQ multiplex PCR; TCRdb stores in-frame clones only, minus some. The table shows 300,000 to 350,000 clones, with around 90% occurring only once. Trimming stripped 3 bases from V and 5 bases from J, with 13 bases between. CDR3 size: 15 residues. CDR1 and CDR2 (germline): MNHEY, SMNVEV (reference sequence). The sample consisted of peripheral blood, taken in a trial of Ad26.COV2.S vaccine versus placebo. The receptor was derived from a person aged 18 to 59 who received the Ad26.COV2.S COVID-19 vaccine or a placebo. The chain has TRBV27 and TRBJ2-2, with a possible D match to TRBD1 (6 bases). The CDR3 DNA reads TGTGCCAGCAGTTTGGGGCAGGGGTCAACCGGGGAGCTGTTTTTT. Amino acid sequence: CASSLGQGSTGELFF.